This passage covers 16 T cell receptor beta chains from one sample sequenced in a study of CD8 T cells in ankylosing spondylitis. Using its own MiXCR run on the 5' RACE reads, TCRdb lists one record per CDR3 protein. Of roughly 490,000 distinct CDR3 sequences listed, less than 6% were seen once; the top ten hold 3% to 4%. These receptors' antigens are unknown. Study findings and constraints: A motif in TCR beta, a set of roughly eight highly homologous variants, appeared characteristic of ankylosing spondylitis blood.

Input material: blood, either unsorted or a sorted T cell fraction (not recorded which). These receptor sequences come from a male donor with ankylosing spondylitis.

The chain is built from TRBV28 and TRBJ2-7; possible D gene TRBD1, 6 bases. Germline V gives CDR1 MDHEN, CDR2 SYDVKM. The V end lost 9 bases, the J end lost 3 bases, and 15 bases lay between the germline ends. This CDR3 is 13 amino acids long. CDR3 DNA: TGTGCCAGTTCGGGACACCCCAACTACGAGCAGTACTTC. It yields the protein CASSGHPNYEQYF.

This clonotype has a count of ten or more. The V gene is TRBV9, the J gene TRBJ1-1, with 7 bases lining up with TRBD1. Germline assignment: CDR1 SGDLS and CDR2 YYNGEE. This CDR3 has 15 residues. With 4 bases clipped from V and 1 base from J, the junction kept 7 bases outside the gene matches. CDR3 protein: CASSLRTGRNTEAFF. DNA for the CDR3: TGTGCCAGCAGCCTCCGGACAGGACGGAACACTGAAGCTTTCTTT.

This clonotype was picked up many times. The V gene is TRBV7-2, the J gene TRBJ2-1; the D is unclear. Trimming pared 1 base from V and 9 bases from J, leaving 13 bases between. Germline CDR1 and CDR2: SGHTA and FQGNSA. CDR3 size: 14 residues. DNA of the CDR3: TGTGCCAGCAGCTTAGTCGGTTTTTGGGTTGAGCAGTTCTTC. It codes for CASSLVGFWVEQFF.

This clonotype was seen ten or more times. The rearrangement joins TRBV20-1 to TRBJ1-2; 9 bases agree with TRBD1. The J segment lost 8 bases and the V segment lost 1 base, leaving 2 bases of the junction unmatched. Germline V gives CDR1 DFQATT, CDR2 SNEGSKA (reference sequence). The CDR3 is 12 residues long. CDR3 region: CSARADRGGYTF. The CDR3 coding sequence is TGCAGTGCTAGAGCGGACAGGGGAGGCTACACCTTC.

This clonotype was seen ten or more times. The chain carries TRBV27 and TRBJ2-4; D gene ambiguous. Trimming pared 3 bases from V and 9 bases from J, leaving 9 bases between. The CDR3 sequence is 12 residues long. Germline-derived CDR1 and CDR2 are MNHEY and SMNVEV (reference sequence). This chain's CDR3 is CASSFSKGIQYF. The DNA for the CDR3 is TGTGCCAGCAGTTTCTCTAAGGGCATTCAGTACTTC.

Turning to this clonotype: A read error is possible here, since a much larger clone lies one base away. The CDR3 DNA sequence: TGCGCCAGCTTCCGTGGGGTTACAGACTCCTACGTGCAGTACTTC. Translation gives CASFRGVTDSYVQYF. The chain uses TRBV10-2 and TRBJ2-7; the D is unclear. Germline values: CDR1 WSHSY, CDR2 SAAADI. The CDR3 loop spans 15 amino acids.

This clonotype was recorded many times. The chain carries TRBV4-3 and TRBJ2-7; 7 bases are a match to TRBD2. The germline CDR1 and CDR2 sequences are LGHNA and YSLEER. The CDR3 spans 17 residues. J lost 0 bases, V lost 4 bases, and 12 bases had no gene match. CDR3 region: CASSPSDSSGFSYEQYF. The DNA for the CDR3 is TGCGCCAGCAGCCCCTCCGATTCTAGCGGCTTCTCCTACGAGCAGTACTTC.

The table lists this clonotype with many counts. The rearrangement joins TRBV7-9 to TRBJ2-5; D is perhaps TRBD1 (6 bases). The V end was cut by 5 bases, the J end by 1 base, with 11 bases between. CDR1 is SEHNR and CDR2 is FQNEAQ in the germline V gene (reference sequence). The CDR3 runs 14 residues. The CDR3 spells CASSSRDTQETQYF. The CDR3 coding sequence is TGTGCCAGCAGCAGCCGGGACACCCAAGAGACCCAGTACTTC.

This sequence joins TRBV12-3 or TRBV12-4 and TRBJ1-1; TRBD1 matches at 7 bases. Trimming cost V 7 bases and J 4 bases; bases outside gene matches: 9. The CDR3 covers 14 residues. The CDR3 sequence: CASTFNQGGTEAFF. CDR3 DNA: TGTGCCAGCACCTTTAATCAGGGGGGCACTGAAGCTTTCTTT.

This clonotype has at least ten counts. This rearrangement joins TRBV7-9 to TRBJ1-1; no clear D gene. The germline V gene has CDR1 SEHNR and CDR2 FQNEAQ (reference sequence). V was shortened by 4 bases and J by 1 base, with 10 bases between the two germline ends. The CDR3 consists of 14 residues. This CDR3 is CASSSLGGNTEAFF. The CDR3 DNA reads as TGTGCCAGCAGCTCGCTGGGTGGGAACACTGAAGCTTTCTTT.

This clonotype has ten or more counts. The chain links TRBV12-3 or TRBV12-4 to TRBJ1-2; no definite D call. Trimming removed 3 bases at V and 4 bases at J, with 9 bases between. The CDR3 covers 13 residues. CDR3 bases: TGTGCCAGCAGTTTCCAGCGGTTCTATGGCTACACCTTC. Protein: CASSFQRFYGYTF.

This sequence joins TRBV7-2 and TRBJ2-5; TRBD2 agrees at 8 bases. The ends lost 3 bases at V and 2 bases at J; junction bases unmatched: 8. The CDR3 has 16 residues. Germline CDR1 SGHTA, CDR2 FQGNSA. The CDR3, as DNA: TGTGCCAGCAGCTTCATTCCAACGGGGGGGCAAGAGACCCAGTACTTC. This encodes CASSFIPTGGQETQYF.

This clonotype showed up many times. The chain has TRBV6-1 and TRBJ1-6; D ambiguous. V lost 5 bases and J 0 bases, leaving 14 bases between the germline ends. Germline V gene sequence: CDR1 MNHNS, CDR2 SASEGT. The CDR3 spans 17 residues. The CDR3 sequence is CASSPLRAGSYNSPLHF. DNA for the CDR3: TGTGCCAGCAGTCCTTTAAGGGCTGGCTCCTATAATTCACCCCTCCACTTT.

This clonotype was detected ten times or more. The genes are TRBV28 and TRBJ2-7, with 7 bases identical to TRBD1. The CDR3 loop spans 13 amino acids. V lost 2 bases and J lost 5; bases outside the gene matches: 3. Germline V gene lookup returns CDR1 MDHEN and CDR2 SYDVKM. The CDR3 loop reads CASSLRQGDEQYF. The CDR3 region has the DNA TGTGCCAGCAGTTTACGGCAGGGGGACGAGCAGTACTTC. The variable domain in full, completed from reference TRBV28 and TRBJ2-7, reads DVKVTQSSRYLVKRTGEKVFLECVQDMDHENMFWYRQDPGLGLRLIYFSYDVKMKEKGDIPEGYSVSREKKERFSLILESASTNQTSMYLCASSLRQGDEQYFGPGTRLTVT.

This clonotype showed up just once. A single base separates this from a much larger clone, so it may be a read error. The rearrangement links TRBV9 to TRBJ2-1, with TRBD2 matching over 12 bases. The V gene's germline CDR1 is SGDLS and CDR2 YYNGEE. The CDR3 has 16 amino acids. CDR3 coding DNA: TGTGCCAGCAGCGCTAGGCTAGCGGGAGGGCACAATGATCAGTTCTTC. Translation: CASSARLAGGHNDQFF.

This rearrangement joins TRBV20-1 to TRBJ1-3; D remains ambiguous. V dropped 0 bases and J dropped 0 bases, with 9 bases sitting between them. The CDR3 is 15 amino acids. In germline, CDR1 is DFQATT, CDR2 SNEGSKA (reference sequence). This CDR3 is CSARERPISGNTIYF. In nucleotides, the CDR3 is TGCAGTGCTAGAGAACGACCGATCTCTGGAAACACCATATATTTT.